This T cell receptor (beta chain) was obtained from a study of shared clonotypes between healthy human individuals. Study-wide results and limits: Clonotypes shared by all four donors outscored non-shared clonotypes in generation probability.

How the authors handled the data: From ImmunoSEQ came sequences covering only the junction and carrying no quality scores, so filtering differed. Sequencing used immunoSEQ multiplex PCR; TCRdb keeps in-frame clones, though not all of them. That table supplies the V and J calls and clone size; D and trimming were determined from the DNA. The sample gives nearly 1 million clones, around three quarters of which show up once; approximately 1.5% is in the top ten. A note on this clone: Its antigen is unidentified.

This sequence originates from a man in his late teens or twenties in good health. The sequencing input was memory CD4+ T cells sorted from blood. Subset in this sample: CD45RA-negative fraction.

The CDR3 here is CASRGARVLYF. CDR3 bases: TGTGCCAGCAGGGGGGCGCGAGTGCTGTACTTC. The chain carries TRBV28 and TRBJ2-7; a possible D gene is TRBD1 (6 bases). Trimming took off 6 bases at V and 12 bases at J, with 15 bases between the two ends. CDR1 is MDHEN and CDR2 is SYDVKM in the germline V gene. The CDR3 runs to 11 residues. The variable domain in full, with the rest retrieved from reference TRBV28 and TRBJ2-7, is DVKVTQSSRYLVKRTGEKVFLECVQDMDHENMFWYRQDPGLGLRLIYFSYDVKMKEKGDIPEGYSVSREKKERFSLILESASTNQTSMYLCASRGARVLYFGPGTRLTVT.